One sample yielded the 11 T cell receptor beta chains listed below, sequenced in a study of spatial heterogeneity in lung cancer. TCRdb called the 5' RACE reads again in MiXCR, with one record for every CDR3 protein. The sample holds about 48,000 distinct CDR3 sequences, approximately 5% seen once. Stated time point: sample taken at primary tumor resection. This material consisted of PBMCs, taken at surgery. The receptor set was obtained from a male donor with early-stage non-small cell lung cancer.

This clonotype was counted many times. The genes are TRBV4-3 and TRBJ1-4, with D tentatively TRBD1 (5 bases). V was pared by 0 bases and J by 5 bases, with 13 bases between. The CDR3 totals 16 residues. The germline V gene has CDR1 LGHNA and CDR2 YSLEER. For the CDR3, the DNA is TGCGCCAGCAGCCAAGAAGGGGCGGGGGGAAATGAAAAACTGTTTTTT. Translated: CASSQEGAGGNEKLFF.

This clonotype was seen many times. An end of the junction does not agree with germline; a read error may underlie this. This chain joins TRBV20-1 and TRBJ2-2; 11 nucleotides match TRBD2. CDR3 size: 14 residues. Germline CDR1 reads DFQATT; CDR2 reads SNEGSKA (reference sequence). As DNA, the CDR3 is TGCAGTACTAGCGGGAGCCGAATCAGCGGGGAGCTGTTTTTT. Its translation is CSTSGSRISGELFF.

CDR3 residues: CASSLGTAERSPLHF. The CDR3, as DNA: TGTGCCAGCAGCTTAGGAACCGCGGAGCGCTCACCCCTCCACTTT. The chain links TRBV7-9 to TRBJ1-6; D not certain. Trimming removed 1 base from V and 10 bases from J, with 14 bases in between. The CDR3 extends over 15 amino acids. Germline assignment: CDR1 SEHNR and CDR2 FQNEAQ (reference sequence).

In this sample, this clonotype turned up many times. The CDR3 is CASSLSLAGGTETQYF. The CDR3 DNA follows: TGTGCCAGCAGCTTATCACTAGCGGGAGGAACAGAGACCCAGTACTTC. J is TRBJ2-5 and V is TRBV7-2; 12 bases map to TRBD2. Germline assignment: CDR1 SGHTA and CDR2 FQGNSA. CDR3 size: 16 residues. The V gene end was trimmed by 2 bases and the J gene end by 4 bases; junction bases not matched to a gene: 5.

This clonotype has ten or more counts. The rearrangement joins TRBV14 to TRBJ2-1, with TRBD2 as a possible D gene (5 bases). The germline V gene has CDR1 SGHDN and CDR2 FVKESK. V lost 2 bases, J lost 0 bases, and 8 bases lay in between. The CDR3 runs 15 residues. CDR3 loop: CASSQSSASYNEQFF. The CDR3 nucleotides read TGTGCCAGCAGCCAAAGTAGCGCCTCCTACAATGAGCAGTTCTTC. Based on the CDR3 plus reference TRBV14 and TRBJ2-1, the full variable domain is EAGVTQFPSHSVIEKGQTVTLRCDPISGHDNLYWYRRVMGKEIKFLLHFVKESKQDESGMPNNRFLAERTGGTYSTLKVQPAELEDSGVYFCASSQSSASYNEQFFGPGTRLTVL.

This clonotype occurred many times. The chain joins TRBV12-3 or TRBV12-4 to TRBJ1-6, with D perhaps matching TRBD1 (5 bases). The CDR3 covers 15 residues. V gave up 7 bases and J gave up 6 bases, with 16 bases separating them. The CDR3 DNA is TGTGCCAGCACCCTCGGGCAGGGCGGTAATTCACCCCTCCACTTT. Protein sequence: CASTLGQGGNSPLHF.

This clonotype was seen at least ten times. This rearrangement joins TRBV7-2 to TRBJ2-7; 8 bases are a match to TRBD1. Germline assignment: CDR1 SGHTA and CDR2 FQGNSA. V trimming: 1 base; J trimming: 1 base; junction bases outside the gene matches: 0. This CDR3 contains 14 residues. The CDR3 nucleotides read TGTGCCAGCAGCTTAGGGACAGGGTCCTACGAGCAGTACTTC. This sequence encodes CASSLGTGSYEQYF.

This clonotype was detected many times. V gene TRBV7-9 combines with J gene TRBJ1-2; 10 bases are shared with TRBD1. The CDR3 length is 17 residues. V lost 4 bases to trimming and J lost 4 bases; unmatched junction nucleotides: 12. From germline, CDR1 is SEHNR and CDR2 FQNEAQ (reference sequence). The DNA for the CDR3 is TGTGCCAGCAGCTCGCCGGGACAGGGGAAGTGGGGCTATGGCTACACCTTC. Residues: CASSSPGQGKWGYGYTF.

This clonotype was seen a handful of times. The chain has TRBV7-9 and TRBJ2-2; TRBD2 matches at 9 bases. With 1 base clipped from V and 0 bases from J, the junction kept 3 bases outside the gene matches. Germline V gene data show CDR1 as SEHNR and CDR2 as FQNEAQ (reference sequence). The CDR3 loop spans 17 amino acids. In DNA form, the CDR3 reads TGTGCCAGCAGCTTAGTGCTAGCGGGGCCGAACACCGGGGAGCTGTTTTTT. Its protein product is CASSLVLAGPNTGELFF.

This chain links TRBV7-2 with TRBJ2-3; 7 nucleotides agree with TRBD2. This CDR3 comprises 15 residues. The ends lost 4 bases at V and 3 bases at J; junction bases unmatched: 7. Germline CDR1 is SGHTA and CDR2 is FQGNSA. This CDR3 reads CASSSGAGETDTQYF. The CDR3 coding sequence is TGTGCCAGCAGCTCCGGCGCGGGAGAGACAGATACGCAGTATTTT.

In this sample, this clonotype turned up a few times. This chain joins TRBV29-1 and TRBJ1-4; D might be TRBD1 (6 bases). V lost 7 bases and J lost 0, with 18 bases in between. Germline-derived CDR1 and CDR2 are SQVTM and ANQGSEA. The CDR3 runs to 16 residues. Here the CDR3 DNA reads TGCAGCGCCGAAGGACAGCCCCCCTCAACTAATGAAAAACTGTTTTTT. Amino acids: CSAEGQPPSTNEKLFF.